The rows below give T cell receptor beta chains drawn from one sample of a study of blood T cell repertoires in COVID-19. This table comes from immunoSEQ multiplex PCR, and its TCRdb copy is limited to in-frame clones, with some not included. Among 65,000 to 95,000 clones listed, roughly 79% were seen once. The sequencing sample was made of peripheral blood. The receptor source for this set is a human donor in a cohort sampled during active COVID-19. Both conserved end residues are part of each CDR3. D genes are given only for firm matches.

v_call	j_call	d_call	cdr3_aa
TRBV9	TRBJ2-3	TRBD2	CASSVPREGPSDTQYF
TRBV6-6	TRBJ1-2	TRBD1	CASSYLGGGGYTF
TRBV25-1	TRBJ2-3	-	CASSDSQSGSTDTQYF
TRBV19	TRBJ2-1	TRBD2	CASSRGLAGDVEFF
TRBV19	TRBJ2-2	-	CATAEGGELFF
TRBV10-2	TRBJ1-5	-	CASSGGRSNQPQHF
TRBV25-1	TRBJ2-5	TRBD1	CASTRGLGETQYF
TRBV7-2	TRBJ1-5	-	CASSLNGIFVNEPQHF
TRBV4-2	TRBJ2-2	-	CASSQDRGGNTGELFF
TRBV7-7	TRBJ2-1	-	CASSSGPSDSSYNEQFF
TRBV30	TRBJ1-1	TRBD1	CAWSSGGPEAFF
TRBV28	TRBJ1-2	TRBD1	CASSLGTAYGYTF
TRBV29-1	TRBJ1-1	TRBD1	CSVEDPRAGGNTEAFF
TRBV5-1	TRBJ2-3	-	CASSWGGALTDTQYF
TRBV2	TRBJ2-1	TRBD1	CASRGGQGVNEQFF
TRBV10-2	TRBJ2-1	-	CASSRLAAYNEQFF
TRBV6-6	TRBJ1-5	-	CASSPVTDSNQPQHF
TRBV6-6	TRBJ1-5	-	CASSYTDSSRPQHF
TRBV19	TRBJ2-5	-	CASSGGHGENF
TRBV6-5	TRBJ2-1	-	CASSYSSQGISEQFF
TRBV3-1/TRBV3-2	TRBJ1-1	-	CASGGFRAEAFF
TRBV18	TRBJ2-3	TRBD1	CASHQSRDRPDTQYF
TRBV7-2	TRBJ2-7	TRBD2	CASSLNRGLAGGTYEQYF
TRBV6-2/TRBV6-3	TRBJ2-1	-	CASSYGSTYNEQFF
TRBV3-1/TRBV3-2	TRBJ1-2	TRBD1	CASSHPTGAGCYTF
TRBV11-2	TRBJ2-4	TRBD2	CASSSGGGAFRNIQYF
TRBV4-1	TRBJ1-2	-	CASSQGSPSKNTF
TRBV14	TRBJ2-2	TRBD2	CASSAGLAYSGELFF
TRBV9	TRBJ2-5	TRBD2	CASSTGTSGEETQYF
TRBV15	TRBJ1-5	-	CATSRDRGQPQHF
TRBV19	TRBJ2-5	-	CASSIRGETQYF
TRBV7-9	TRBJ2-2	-	CASSLNRPKNTGELFF
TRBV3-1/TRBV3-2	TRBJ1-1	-	CASSQDEGGRRAFF
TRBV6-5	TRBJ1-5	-	CASSLGGGNQPQHF
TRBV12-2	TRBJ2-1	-	CASRYYRDRALWEQFF
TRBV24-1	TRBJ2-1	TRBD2	CATSSSGSGDEQFF
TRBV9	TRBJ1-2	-	CASSVGDGGWNYGYTF
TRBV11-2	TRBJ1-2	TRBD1	CASSLVGFGGQGAYGYTF
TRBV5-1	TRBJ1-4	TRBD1	CASSLSGGGKLFF
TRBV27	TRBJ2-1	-	CASSKGGAEQFF
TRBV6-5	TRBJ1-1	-	CASSTGNTEAFF
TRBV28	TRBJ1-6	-	CASSFIGQNATPLHF
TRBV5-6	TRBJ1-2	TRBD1	CASIPGQGGGYTF
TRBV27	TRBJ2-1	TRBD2	CASWVAGGPVNEQFF
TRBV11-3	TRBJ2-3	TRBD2	CASRDYSGRSDTQYF
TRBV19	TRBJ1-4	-	CASSMKTAANEKLFF
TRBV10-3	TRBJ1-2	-	CAISETGYGYTF
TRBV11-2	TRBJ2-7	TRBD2	CASSLERGFSYEQYF
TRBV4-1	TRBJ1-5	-	CASSQDLGAQHF
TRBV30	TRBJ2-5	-	CAWSDGWAGMGETQYF
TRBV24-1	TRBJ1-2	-	CATSDLGERYGYTF
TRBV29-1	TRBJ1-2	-	CSAGPDGGGYGYTF
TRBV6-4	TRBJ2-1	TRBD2	CASSDSISGVNEQFF
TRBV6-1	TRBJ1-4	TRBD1	CASSEGDRDEKLFF
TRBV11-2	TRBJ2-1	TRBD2	CASTWELAGEQFF
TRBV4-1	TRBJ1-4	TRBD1	CASSQDQGWGQGIEKLFF
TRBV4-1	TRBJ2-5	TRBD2	CASSQAGLAGVETQYF